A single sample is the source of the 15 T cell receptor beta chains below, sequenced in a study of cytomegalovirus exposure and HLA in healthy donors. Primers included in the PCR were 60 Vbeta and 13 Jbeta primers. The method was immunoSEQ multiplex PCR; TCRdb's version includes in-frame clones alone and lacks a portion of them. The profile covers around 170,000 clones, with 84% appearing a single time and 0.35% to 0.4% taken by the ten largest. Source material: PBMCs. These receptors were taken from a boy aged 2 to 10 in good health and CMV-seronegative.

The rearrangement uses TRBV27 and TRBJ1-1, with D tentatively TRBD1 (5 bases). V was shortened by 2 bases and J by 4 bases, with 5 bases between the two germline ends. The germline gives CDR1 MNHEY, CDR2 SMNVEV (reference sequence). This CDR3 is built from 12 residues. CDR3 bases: TGTGCCAGCAGTTTAAGGGGCACTGAAGCTTTCTTT. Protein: CASSLRGTEAFF.

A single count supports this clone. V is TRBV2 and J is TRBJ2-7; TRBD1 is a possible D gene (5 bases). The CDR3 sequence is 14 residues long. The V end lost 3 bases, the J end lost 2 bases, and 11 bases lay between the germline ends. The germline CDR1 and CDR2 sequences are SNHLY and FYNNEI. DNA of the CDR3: TGTGCCAGCAGTGATGATGGACACCCCTACGAGCAGTACTTC. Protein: CASSDDGHPYEQYF.

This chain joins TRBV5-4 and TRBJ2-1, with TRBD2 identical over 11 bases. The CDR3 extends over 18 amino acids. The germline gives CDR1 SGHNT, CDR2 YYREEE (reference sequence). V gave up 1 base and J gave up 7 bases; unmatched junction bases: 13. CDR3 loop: CASSLNWVSGRGRNEQFF. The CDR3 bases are TGTGCCAGCAGCTTGAACTGGGTTAGCGGGAGGGGAAGGAATGAGCAGTTCTTC.

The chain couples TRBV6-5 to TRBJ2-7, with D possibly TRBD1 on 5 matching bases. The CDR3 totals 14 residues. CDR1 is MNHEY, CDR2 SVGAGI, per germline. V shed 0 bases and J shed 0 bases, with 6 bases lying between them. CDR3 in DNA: TGTGCCAGCAGTTACTCCGACAGCTCCTACGAGCAGTACTTC. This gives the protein CASSYSDSSYEQYF.

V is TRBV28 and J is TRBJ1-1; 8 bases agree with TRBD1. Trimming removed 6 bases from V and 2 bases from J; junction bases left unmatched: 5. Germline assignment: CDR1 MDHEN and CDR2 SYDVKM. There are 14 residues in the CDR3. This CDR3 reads CASSEPGGNTEAFF. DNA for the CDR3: TGTGCCAGCAGCGAGCCAGGGGGCAACACTGAAGCTTTCTTT.

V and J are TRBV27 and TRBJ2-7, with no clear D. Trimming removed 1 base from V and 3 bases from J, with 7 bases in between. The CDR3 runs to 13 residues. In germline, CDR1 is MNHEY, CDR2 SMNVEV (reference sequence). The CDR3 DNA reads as TGTGCCAGCAGTTTATTGGCAGACTACGAGCAGTACTTC. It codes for CASSLLADYEQYF.

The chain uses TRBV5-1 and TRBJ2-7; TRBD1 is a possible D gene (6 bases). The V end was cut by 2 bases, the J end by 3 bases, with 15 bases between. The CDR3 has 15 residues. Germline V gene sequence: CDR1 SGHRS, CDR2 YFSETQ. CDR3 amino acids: CASSLEPGHLYEQYF. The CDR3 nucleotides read TGCGCCAGCAGCTTAGAACCGGGACATCTCTACGAGCAGTACTTC.

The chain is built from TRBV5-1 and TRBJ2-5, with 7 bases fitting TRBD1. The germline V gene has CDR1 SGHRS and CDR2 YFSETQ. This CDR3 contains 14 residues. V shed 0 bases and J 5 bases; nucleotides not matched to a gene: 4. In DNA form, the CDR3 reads TGCGCCAGCAGCTTGGCACAGGGGCATGAGACCCAGTACTTC. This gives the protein CASSLAQGHETQYF.

CDR3 sequence (DNA): TGTGCCAGCGGACAGGGGCTAGCTAACTATGGCTACACCTTC. As protein: CASGQGLANYGYTF. The chain links TRBV28 to TRBJ1-2, with 9 nucleotides matching TRBD1. J lost 0 bases, V lost 8 bases, and 4 bases had no gene match. CDR1 and CDR2 from the germline V gene are MDHEN and SYDVKM. CDR3 length: 14 amino acids.

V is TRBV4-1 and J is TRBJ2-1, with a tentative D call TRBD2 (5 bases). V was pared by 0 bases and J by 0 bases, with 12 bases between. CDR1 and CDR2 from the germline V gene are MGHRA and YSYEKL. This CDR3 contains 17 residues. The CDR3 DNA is TGCGCCAGCAGCCAAGAGAATGAGGGCAGCTCCTACAATGAGCAGTTCTTC. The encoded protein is CASSQENEGSSYNEQFF.

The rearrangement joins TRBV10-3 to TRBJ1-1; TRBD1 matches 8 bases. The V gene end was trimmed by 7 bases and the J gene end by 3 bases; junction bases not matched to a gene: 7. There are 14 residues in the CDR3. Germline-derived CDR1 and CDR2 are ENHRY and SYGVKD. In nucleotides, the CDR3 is TGTGCCATCAACACTGGACAGGGCTACACTGAAGCTTTCTTT. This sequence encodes CAINTGQGYTEAFF.

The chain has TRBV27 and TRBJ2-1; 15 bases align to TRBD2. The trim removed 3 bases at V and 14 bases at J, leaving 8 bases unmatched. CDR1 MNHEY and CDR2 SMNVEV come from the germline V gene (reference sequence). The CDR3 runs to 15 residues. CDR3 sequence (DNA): TGTGCCAGCAGTTTCAGGACTAGCGGGAGGGCCGCGAAGTTCTTC. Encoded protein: CASSFRTSGRAAKFF.

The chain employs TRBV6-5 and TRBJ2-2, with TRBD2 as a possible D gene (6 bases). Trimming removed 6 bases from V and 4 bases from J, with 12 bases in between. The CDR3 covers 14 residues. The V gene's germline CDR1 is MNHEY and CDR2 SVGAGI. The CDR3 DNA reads TGTGCCAGCAGGCGGGACGGGGCCACCGGGGAGCTGTTTTTT. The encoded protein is CASRRDGATGELFF.

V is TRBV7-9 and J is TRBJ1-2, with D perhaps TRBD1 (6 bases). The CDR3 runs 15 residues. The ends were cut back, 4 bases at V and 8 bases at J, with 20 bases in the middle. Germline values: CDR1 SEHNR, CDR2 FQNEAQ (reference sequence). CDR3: CASSSDDQGFKGYTF. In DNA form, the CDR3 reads TGTGCCAGCAGCTCAGACGACCAGGGGTTTAAAGGCTACACCTTC. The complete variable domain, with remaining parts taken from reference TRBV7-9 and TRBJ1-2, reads DTGVSQNPRHKITKRGQNVTFRCDPISEHNRLYWYRQTLGQGPEFLTYFQNEAQLEKSRLLSDRFSAERPKGSFSTLEIQRTEQGDSAMYLCASSSDDQGFKGYTFGSGTRLTVV.

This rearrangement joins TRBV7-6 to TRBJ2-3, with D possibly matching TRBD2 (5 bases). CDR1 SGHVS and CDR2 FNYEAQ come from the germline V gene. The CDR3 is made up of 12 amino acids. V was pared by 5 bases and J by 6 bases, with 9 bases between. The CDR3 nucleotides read TGTGCCAGCAGCCTGAGGGAGGATACGCAGTATTTT. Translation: CASSLREDTQYF.